Listed here are 30 T cell receptor beta chains from one sample, sequenced in a study of control samples from healthy donors and cancer patients. Clones were sequenced by immunoSEQ multiplex PCR, and TCRdb holds only the in-frame ones, with some missing. The sample records approximately 150,000 clones, 80% to 95% being singletons. Material for sequencing was blood. Receptor source: a man aged 18 to 29 in good health.

The rearrangement uses TRBV6-5 and TRBJ1-3; tentative D call: TRBD1 (5 bases). The CDR3 is 14 amino acids. V was clipped by 7 bases and J by 7 bases, with 17 bases between them. Per the germline V gene, CDR1 is MNHEY and CDR2 is SVGAGI. CDR3 in DNA: TGTGCCAGCACCACAACAGGTTCTCGGAACACCATATATTTT. Translation: CASTTTGSRNTIYF.

V gene TRBV4-2 combines with J gene TRBJ2-5, with D perhaps matching TRBD1 or TRBD2 (6 bases each). The V gene lost 1 base and the J gene lost 5 bases, with 14 bases spanning the gap. The germline V gene has CDR1 LGHNA and CDR2 YNFKEQ. The CDR3 runs 15 residues. CDR3 loop: CASSQGIGGYETQYF. In nucleotides, the CDR3 is TGTGCCAGCAGCCAAGGCATAGGGGGGTACGAGACCCAGTACTTC.

The chain has TRBV4-1 and TRBJ2-7; 7 positions match TRBD2. Unmatched junction bases numbered 11, after V lost 4 bases and J lost 2 bases. Germline CDR1 reads MGHRA; CDR2 reads YSYEKL. The CDR3 is 16 residues long. This chain's CDR3 is CASSRGSAGAPYEQYF. In nucleotides, the CDR3 is TGCGCCAGCAGCCGAGGTTCGGCGGGAGCCCCCTACGAGCAGTACTTC.

This chain joins TRBV6-6 and TRBJ1-5; the D is unclear. Germline-derived CDR1 and CDR2 are MNHNY and SVGAGI (reference sequence). V dropped 7 bases and J dropped 6 bases, with 16 bases sitting between them. The CDR3 is 14 amino acids. The CDR3 DNA follows: TGTGCCAGCACCGAACTAATAGGACCTCAGCCCCAGCATTTT. Encoded protein: CASTELIGPQPQHF.

The V gene is TRBV30, the J gene TRBJ1-5; unclear D gene. Between the trimmed V and J ends, which lost 1 base and 1 base, there was a span of 5 bases. There are 13 residues in the CDR3. Germline V gene sequence: CDR1 GTSNPN, CDR2 SVGIG (reference sequence). The CDR3 region is CAWSGLSNQPQHF. As DNA, the CDR3 is TGTGCCTGGAGTGGTCTAAGCAATCAGCCCCAGCATTTT.

CDR3 sequence reads: CASRVRVAAGELFF. CDR3 DNA sequence: TGTGCCAGCAGAGTCAGGGTGGCTGCCGGGGAGCTGTTTTTT. The V and J genes are TRBV6-5 and TRBJ2-2; tentatively, D is TRBD1 (5 bases). The CDR3 consists of 14 residues. V lost 6 bases and J 6 bases, leaving 14 bases between the germline ends. The germline gives CDR1 MNHEY, CDR2 SVGAGI.

The DNA for the CDR3 is TGTGCCTGGAGTGTGGGTTCCTCCGATACGCAGTATTTT. It yields the protein CAWSVGSSDTQYF. The chain couples TRBV30 to TRBJ2-3, with D hard to call. The germline V and J ends were trimmed by 0 bases and 6 bases, with 10 bases remaining between them. Per the germline V gene, CDR1 is GTSNPN and CDR2 is SVGIG (reference sequence). The CDR3 has 13 residues. Based on the CDR3 plus reference TRBV30 and TRBJ2-3, the full variable domain is SQTIHQWPATLVQPVGSPLSLECTVEGTSNPNLYWYRQAAGRGLQLLFYSVGIGQISSEVPQNLSASRPQDRQFILSSKKLLLSDSGFYLCAWSVGSSDTQYFGPGTRLTVL.

For the CDR3, the DNA is TGTGCCAGCAGGAAGGAGGCAGGGTGGACTGAAGCTTTCTTT. This gives the protein CASRKEAGWTEAFF. The rearrangement joins TRBV6-5 to TRBJ1-1, with D possibly matching TRBD1 (5 bases). Trimming cost V 6 bases and J 5 bases, with 16 bases left between them. Germline CDR1 and CDR2: MNHEY and SVGAGI. The CDR3 contains 14 residues.

The genes are TRBV29-1 and TRBJ1-2, with 7 bases that match TRBD1. Germline assignment: CDR1 SQVTM and CDR2 ANQGSEA. The length of the CDR3 is 18 residues. Trimming cost V 8 bases and J 0 bases; bases outside gene matches: 21. CDR3 in amino acids: CSLLQRNRGKTTNYGYTF. CDR3 DNA sequence: TGCAGCCTCCTCCAGAGGAACAGGGGTAAAACAACTAACTATGGCTACACCTTC.

This chain's CDR3 is CASSLSDGLGQFF. The CDR3 DNA sequence: TGTGCCAGCAGTTTATCCGACGGCCTAGGGCAGTTCTTC. V gene TRBV27 combines with J gene TRBJ2-1; D gene unclear. Germline-derived CDR1 and CDR2 are MNHEY and SMNVEV (reference sequence). The CDR3 length is 13 residues. Trimming took off 0 bases at V and 12 bases at J, with 12 bases between the two ends.

This chain connects TRBV11-3 to TRBJ2-1; D perhaps matches TRBD1 (5 bases). V lost 3 bases and J 4 bases, leaving 16 bases between the germline ends. The CDR3 runs to 16 residues. Germline CDR1 reads SGHNT; CDR2 reads YENEEA. The CDR3 bases are TGTGCCAGCAGCTTGACAGCCACCTTCTATTACAATGAGCAGTTCTTC. Its protein is CASSLTATFYYNEQFF. Full variable domain (rest looked up from reference TRBV11-3 and TRBJ2-1): EAGVVQSPRYKIIEKKQPVAFWCNPISGHNTLYWYLQNLGQGPELLIRYENEEAVDDSQLPKDRFSAERLKGVDSTLKIQPAELGDSAVYLCASSLTATFYYNEQFFGPGTRLTVL.

This sequence joins TRBV27 and TRBJ2-1; weak D call: TRBD2 (5 bases). V was pared by 4 bases and J by 6 bases, with 7 bases between. This CDR3 region has 12 residues. In germline, CDR1 is MNHEY, CDR2 SMNVEV (reference sequence). The CDR3, as DNA: TGTGCCAGCAGTTATGCGGGCAATGAGCAGTTCTTC. Translation gives CASSYAGNEQFF.

The chain couples TRBV19 to TRBJ1-1; TRBD1 might be the D (5 bases). This CDR3 has 15 amino acids. V lost 6 bases and J lost 4, with 18 bases in between. Per germline, CDR1 LNHDA and CDR2 SQIVND (reference sequence). This chain's CDR3 is CASSPRGDLITEAFF. CDR3 DNA sequence: TGTGCCAGTAGCCCCCGAGGGGATTTAATCACTGAAGCTTTCTTT.

V usage is TRBV7-8 and J usage is TRBJ2-2; TRBD1 matches at 9 bases. With 5 bases clipped from V and 1 base from J, the junction kept 5 bases outside the gene matches. Germline V CDR1 and CDR2: SGHVS, FQNEAQ. The CDR3 extends over 16 amino acids. For the CDR3, the DNA is TGTGCCAGCAGCCCCCACAGGGGGCTGAACACCGGGGAGCTGTTTTTT. It is translated as CASSPHRGLNTGELFF.

This chain connects TRBV27 to TRBJ2-2; D unresolved. Trimming pared 0 bases from V and 8 bases from J, leaving 7 bases between. The CDR3 extends over 13 amino acids. In germline, CDR1 is MNHEY, CDR2 SMNVEV (reference sequence). For the CDR3, the DNA is TGTGCCAGCAGTTTATCTGGGTGGGGGGAGCTGTTTTTT. Amino acids: CASSLSGWGELFF.

CDR3 in DNA: TGTGCCACCAGTGGAGCGGGAGACCGGGAGCTGTTTTTT. Its protein is CATSGAGDRELFF. This sequence joins TRBV24-1 and TRBJ2-2, with 8 bases aligning to TRBD2. The J segment lost 9 bases and the V segment lost 5 bases, leaving 4 bases of the junction unmatched. The germline V gene encodes CDR1 KGHDR and CDR2 SFDVKD. The CDR3 is made up of 13 amino acids.

The rearrangement links TRBV11-2 to TRBJ1-6; D not certain. Germline lookup yields CDR1 SGHAT and CDR2 FQNNGV. The ends were cut back, 1 base at V and 7 bases at J, with 14 bases in the middle. CDR3 length: 16 amino acids. This chain's CDR3 is CASSLVGFRPNSPLHF. The DNA for the CDR3 is TGTGCCAGCAGCTTAGTAGGGTTCAGGCCCAATTCACCCCTCCACTTT.

The CDR3 DNA follows: TGTGCCAGCTCACCCGGCGACAGGGTTCACGGCTACACCTTC. Protein product: CASSPGDRVHGYTF. This chain connects TRBV18 to TRBJ1-2; 7 nucleotides line up with TRBD1. Germline values: CDR1 KGHSH, CDR2 LQKENI. The CDR3 has 14 amino acids. J was trimmed by 8 bases and V by 3 bases; bases with no gene match: 9.

The V and J genes are TRBV5-1 and TRBJ2-3; weak D call: TRBD2 (5 bases). V lost 0 bases to trimming and J lost 0 bases, with 14 bases between them. The CDR3 covers 17 residues. CDR1 is SGHRS and CDR2 is YFSETQ in the germline V gene. The CDR3 loop is CASSLDFYGISTDTQYF. In DNA, the CDR3 is TGCGCCAGCAGCTTGGACTTCTACGGGATAAGCACAGATACGCAGTATTTT.

This rearrangement joins TRBV7-2 to TRBJ2-5, with a possible D match to TRBD2 (6 bases). Germline CDR1 reads SGHTA; CDR2 reads FQGNSA. V shed 5 bases and J shed 5 bases, with 15 bases lying between them. The length of the CDR3 is 14 residues. Written as DNA, the CDR3 is TGTGCCAGCAGCACCCGTGGGGGGTTGGAGACCCAGTACTTC. It is translated as CASSTRGGLETQYF.

Here the CDR3 DNA reads TGTGCCAGCAGCTGGACTAGCGGGCTTAGGAACACCGGGGAGCTGTTTTTT. Translating gives CASSWTSGLRNTGELFF. The chain is built from TRBV11-2 and TRBJ2-2, with 11 bases lining up with TRBD2. Germline CDR1 and CDR2: SGHAT and FQNNGV. CDR3 length: 17 amino acids. V shed 4 bases, J shed 1 base, and the junction held 5 bases outside the gene matches.

The chain combines TRBV19 with TRBJ1-3; D perhaps matches TRBD1 (5 bases). The CDR3 is made up of 15 amino acids. V lost 4 bases, J lost 0 bases, and 10 bases lay in between. Germline values: CDR1 LNHDA, CDR2 SQIVND (reference sequence). The CDR3 is CASSTEGSSGNTIYF. CDR3 nucleotide sequence: TGTGCCAGTAGTACAGAGGGGTCCTCTGGAAACACCATATATTTT.

The gene calls are TRBV6-5 and TRBJ2-7; no definite D call. Germline-derived CDR1 and CDR2 are MNHEY and SVGAGI. The CDR3 covers 10 residues. The V and J ends lost 6 bases and 3 bases respectively, with 3 bases between them. CDR3 residues: CASRSYEQYF. CDR3 coding DNA: TGTGCCAGCAGAAGCTACGAGCAGTACTTC.

This rearrangement joins TRBV2 to TRBJ2-2; 9 bases are shared with TRBD2. J gave up 2 bases and V 6 bases, and 7 bases lay outside the gene matches. Germline V gene sequence: CDR1 SNHLY, CDR2 FYNNEI. CDR3 length: 16 amino acids. CDR3 amino acids: CASRLTAGGNTGELFF. The CDR3 DNA is TGTGCCAGCAGACTGACAGCGGGAGGTAACACCGGGGAGCTGTTTTTT.

The chain uses TRBV9 and TRBJ2-1; 7 nucleotides line up with TRBD2. This CDR3 has 15 amino acids. Germline V gene data show CDR1 as SGDLS and CDR2 as YYNGEE. Trimming removed 5 bases from V and 3 bases from J; junction bases left unmatched: 8. CDR3 nucleotide sequence: TGTGCCAGCAGTCCCCGGAGGGACTACTACAATGAGCAGTTCTTC. Protein: CASSPRRDYYNEQFF. The whole variable domain, remainder taken from reference TRBV9 and TRBJ2-1, is DSGVTQTPKHLITATGQRVTLRCSPRSGDLSVYWYQQSLDQGLQFLIQYYNGEERAKGNILERFSAQQFPDLHSELNLSSLELGDSALYFCASSPRRDYYNEQFFGPGTRLTVL.

The chain employs TRBV5-1 and TRBJ1-2; D gene ambiguous. Germline V CDR1 and CDR2: SGHRS, YFSETQ. V dropped 3 bases and J dropped 4 bases, with 16 bases sitting between them. The CDR3 totals 15 residues. The CDR3 is CASSSGSRPFYGYTF. The CDR3 DNA reads TGCGCCAGCAGCTCTGGCAGCAGGCCTTTCTATGGCTACACCTTC.

The genes are TRBV4-1 and TRBJ1-5; possible D gene TRBD1, 5 bases. This CDR3 contains 16 residues. CDR1 MGHRA and CDR2 YSYEKL come from the germline V gene. Trimming removed 11 bases from V and 1 base from J, with 21 bases in between. Here the CDR3 reads CAPSLRGGVSNQPQHF. CDR3 sequence (DNA): TGCGCCCCCAGCCTTCGGGGGGGGGTCAGCAATCAGCCCCAGCATTTT.

The J gene is TRBJ2-7, the V gene TRBV5-8; 15 bases align to TRBD2. The germline V gene has CDR1 SGHTS and CDR2 YDEGEE. This CDR3 comprises 16 residues. The trim removed 3 bases at V and 5 bases at J, leaving 6 bases unmatched. This CDR3 reads CASSSGLAGGRHEQYF. CDR3 sequence (DNA): TGTGCCAGCAGCTCGGGACTAGCGGGAGGCCGCCACGAGCAGTACTTC.

The chain carries TRBV18 and TRBJ2-2; no clear D gene. CDR1 is KGHSH, CDR2 LQKENI, per germline. The CDR3 has 14 amino acids. V was pared by 4 bases and J by 3 bases, with 9 bases between. The CDR3 here is CASSLGTYTGELFF. The DNA of the CDR3 is TGTGCCAGCTCACTCGGAACTTACACCGGGGAGCTGTTTTTT.

The chain recombines TRBV28 with TRBJ2-7; 14 bases are a match to TRBD2. Germline V gene sequence: CDR1 MDHEN, CDR2 SYDVKM. This CDR3 has 16 residues. The ends lost 3 bases at V and 4 bases at J; junction bases unmatched: 5. The CDR3: CASSLPGLAGVYEQYF. The CDR3 DNA reads as TGTGCCAGCAGTTTGCCGGGACTAGCGGGAGTGTACGAGCAGTACTTC.